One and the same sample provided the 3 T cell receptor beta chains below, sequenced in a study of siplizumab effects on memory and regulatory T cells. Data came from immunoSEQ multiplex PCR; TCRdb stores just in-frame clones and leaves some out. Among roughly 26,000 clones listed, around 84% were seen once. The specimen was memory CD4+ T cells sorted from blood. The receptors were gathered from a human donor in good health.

The CDR3 DNA reads TGTGCCAGCAGCTTGGGCCCACAGGGGTCAGCCTATGGCTACACCTTC. It yields the protein CASSLGPQGSAYGYTF. The chain has TRBV7-2 and TRBJ1-2, with 7 bases that match TRBD1. The CDR3 is 16 amino acids. V was pared by 3 bases and J by 4 bases, with 11 bases of the junction left unmatched. Germline loops: CDR1 SGHTA, CDR2 FQGNSA.

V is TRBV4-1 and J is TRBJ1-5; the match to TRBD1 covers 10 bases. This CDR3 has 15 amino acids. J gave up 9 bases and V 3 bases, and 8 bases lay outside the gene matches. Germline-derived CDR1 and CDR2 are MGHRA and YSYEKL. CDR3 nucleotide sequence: TGCGCCAGCAGCCAGGATGGACAGGGGGGCTGGCCCCAGCATTTT. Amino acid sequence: CASSQDGQGGWPQHF.

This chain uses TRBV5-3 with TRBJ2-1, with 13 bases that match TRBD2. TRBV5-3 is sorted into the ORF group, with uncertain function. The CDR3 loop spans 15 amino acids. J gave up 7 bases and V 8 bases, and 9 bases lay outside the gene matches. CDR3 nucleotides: TGTGCCAGCAGCACTGGACTAGCGGGAGTTAATGAGCAGTTCTTC. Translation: CASSTGLAGVNEQFF.